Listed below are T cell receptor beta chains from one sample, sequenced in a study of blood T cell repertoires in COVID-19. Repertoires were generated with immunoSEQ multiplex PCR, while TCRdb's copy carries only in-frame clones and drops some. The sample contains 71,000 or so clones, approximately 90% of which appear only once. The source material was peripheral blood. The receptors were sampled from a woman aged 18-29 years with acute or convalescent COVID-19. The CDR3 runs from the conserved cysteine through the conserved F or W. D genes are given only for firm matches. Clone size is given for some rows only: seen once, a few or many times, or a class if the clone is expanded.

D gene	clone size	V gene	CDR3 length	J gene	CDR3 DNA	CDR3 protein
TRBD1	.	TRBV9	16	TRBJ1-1	TGTGCCAGCAGCCCCGGGACAGGGTATTTCGGGACTGAAGCTTTCTTT	CASSPGTGYFGTEAFF
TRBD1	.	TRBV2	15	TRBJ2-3	TGTGCCAGCAGTGAAGTTGGGACAGAGGCAGATACGCAGTATTTT	CASSEVGTEADTQYF
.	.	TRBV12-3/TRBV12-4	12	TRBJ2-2	TGTGCCAGCAGTTTCGAGTCCGGGGAGCTGTTTTTT	CASSFESGELFF
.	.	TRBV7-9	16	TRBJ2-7	TGTGCCAGCAGCTTAGCGCTAGGGACATCGCGGCCCGAGCAGTACTTC	CASSLALGTSRPEQYF
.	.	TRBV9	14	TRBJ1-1	TGTGCCAGCAGCGGAGACAGTCGGAACACTGAAGCTTTCTTT	CASSGDSRNTEAFF
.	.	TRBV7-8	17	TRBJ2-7	TGTGCCAGCAGCTTAGTTTTGGGAGGAAGTGGAACCTACGAGCAGTACTTC	CASSLVLGGSGTYEQYF
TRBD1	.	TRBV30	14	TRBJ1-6	TGTGCCTGGAGTGTGACAGGGGGCGTCCAACCCCTCCACTTT	CAWSVTGGVQPLHF
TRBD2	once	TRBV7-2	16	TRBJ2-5	TGTGCCAGCAGCTGGACCCTAGCGGGGGGGCGGGAGACCCAGTACTTC	CASSWTLAGGRETQYF
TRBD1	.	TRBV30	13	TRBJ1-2	TGTGCCTGGACTCCCAGGGGGAGAGATGGCTACACCTTC	CAWTPRGRDGYTF
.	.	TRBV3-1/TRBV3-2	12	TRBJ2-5	TGTGCCAGCAGCCCTATCGGGGAGACCCAGTACTTC	CASSPIGETQYF
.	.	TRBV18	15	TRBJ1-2	TGTGCCAGCTCACCGAGCGGGAGCACTAACTATGGCTACACCTTC	CASSPSGSTNYGYTF
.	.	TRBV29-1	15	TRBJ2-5	TGCAGCGTTGCTCCCCCCTCGGGGGTAGGAGAGACCCAGTACTTC	CSVAPPSGVGETQYF
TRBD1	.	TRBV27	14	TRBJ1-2	TGTGCCAGCAGGGGGACAGGGACCAACTATGGCTACACCTTC	CASRGTGTNYGYTF
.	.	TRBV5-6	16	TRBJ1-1	TGTGCCAGCAGCCCACTCCTACAGCCCATGAACACTGAAGCTTTCTTT	CASSPLLQPMNTEAFF
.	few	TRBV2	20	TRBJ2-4	TGTGCCAGCAGCACGATTCGCCCTCGGGGGGCGGGAGAGGCCAAAAACATTCAGTACTTC	CASSTIRPRGAGEAKNIQYF
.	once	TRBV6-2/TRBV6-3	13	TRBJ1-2	TGTGCCAGCAGTCCGGGAACGCAAGGGGGCTACACCTTC	CASSPGTQGGYTF
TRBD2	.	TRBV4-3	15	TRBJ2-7	TGCGCCAGCAGCCAAGTAGCGGGAAATCGGGAAGAGCAGTACTTC	CASSQVAGNREEQYF
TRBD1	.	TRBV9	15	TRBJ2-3	TGTGCCAGCACCGGGACAGGGGATCCCACAGATACGCAGTATTTT	CASTGTGDPTDTQYF
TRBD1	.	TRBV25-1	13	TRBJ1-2	TGTGCCAGCAGTGACGGGACAGGGTTCGGCTACACCTTC	CASSDGTGFGYTF
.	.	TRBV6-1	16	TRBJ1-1	TGTGCCAGCAGTGAAGGGGGTGGCAGGGGGAACACTGAAGCTTTCTTT	CASSEGGGRGNTEAFF
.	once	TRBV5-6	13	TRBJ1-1	TGTGCCAGCAGCTTTACAGAGAACACTGAAGCTTTCTTT	CASSFTENTEAFF
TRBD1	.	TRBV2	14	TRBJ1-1	TGTGCCAGCAGTCGACAGGGGGCAAACACTGAAGCTTTCTTT	CASSRQGANTEAFF
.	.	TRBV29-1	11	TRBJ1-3	TGCAGCGTCCGGAGTGGAAACACCATATATTTT	CSVRSGNTIYF
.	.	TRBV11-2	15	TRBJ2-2	TGTGCCAGCAGCTTAGTTGCCGGTAGCGTTGGGGAGCTGTTTTTT	CASSLVAGSVGELFF
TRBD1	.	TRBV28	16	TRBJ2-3	TGTGCCAGCAGTAACCACAGGGGTACTAGCACAGATACGCAGTATTTT	CASSNHRGTSTDTQYF
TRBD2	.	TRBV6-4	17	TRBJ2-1	TGTGCCAGCAGTGACGAAACTAGCGGGAAACTTGGGAATGAGCAGTTCTTC	CASSDETSGKLGNEQFF
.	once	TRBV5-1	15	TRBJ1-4	TGCGCCAGCAGCTTGGAGACAGCAACTAATGAAAAACTGTTTTTT	CASSLETATNEKLFF
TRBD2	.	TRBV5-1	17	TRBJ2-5	TGCGCCAGCACCCAGGGACTAGCGGGAACCCAGGGAGAGACCCAGTACTTC	CASTQGLAGTQGETQYF
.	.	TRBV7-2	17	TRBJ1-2	TGTGCCAGCAGCTGGGAAAGTGGACAGTTTCCGAACTATGGCTACACCTTC	CASSWESGQFPNYGYTF
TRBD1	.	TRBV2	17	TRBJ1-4	TGTGCCAGCAGTGAAAACCTCGGACAGGGGGTGAATGAAAAACTGTTTTTT	CASSENLGQGVNEKLFF
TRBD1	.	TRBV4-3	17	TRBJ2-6	TGCGCCAGCAGCCAATGGCAGGGGGCGAGAGGGGCCAACGTCCTGACTTTC	CASSQWQGARGANVLTF
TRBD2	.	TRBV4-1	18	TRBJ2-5	TGCGCCAGCAGCCGCAGACTAGCGGGAAGGGACTTTCAAGAGACCCAGTACTTC	CASSRRLAGRDFQETQYF